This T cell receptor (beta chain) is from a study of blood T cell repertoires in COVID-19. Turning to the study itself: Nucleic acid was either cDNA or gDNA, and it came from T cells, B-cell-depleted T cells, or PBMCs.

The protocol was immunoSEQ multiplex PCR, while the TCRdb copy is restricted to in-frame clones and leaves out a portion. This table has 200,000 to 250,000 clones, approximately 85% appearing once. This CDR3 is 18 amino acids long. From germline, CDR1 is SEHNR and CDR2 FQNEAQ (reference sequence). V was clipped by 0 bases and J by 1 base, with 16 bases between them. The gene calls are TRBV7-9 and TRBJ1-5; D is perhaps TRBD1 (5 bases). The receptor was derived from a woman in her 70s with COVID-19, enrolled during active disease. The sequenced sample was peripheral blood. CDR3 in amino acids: CASSLAVGRGGSNQPQHF. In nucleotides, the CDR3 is TGTGCCAGCAGCTTAGCCGTGGGGAGGGGCGGGAGCAATCAGCCCCAGCATTTT. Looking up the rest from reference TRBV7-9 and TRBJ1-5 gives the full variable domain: DTGVSQNPRHKITKRGQNVTFRCDPISEHNRLYWYRQTLGQGPEFLTYFQNEAQLEKSRLLSDRFSAERPKGSFSTLEIQRTEQGDSAMYLCASSLAVGRGGSNQPQHFGDGTRLSIL.